This TCR beta chain originates from a study of cytomegalovirus exposure and HLA in healthy donors. This clone came up a few times. The antigen is not known. Study-wide findings and caveats: It was only CMV serostatus that was available as immune exposure information. Sequencing artifact likely explains a cluster of highly shared sequence variants. The productive fraction for most TCR beta V segments was about 87% or about 30% in an earlier analysis. Cytomegalovirus-associated status was assigned to more than 150 TCR beta chains.

This PCR relied on a set of 60 Vbeta primers and 13 Jbeta primers. Sequencing used immunoSEQ multiplex PCR; TCRdb keeps in-frame clones, though not all of them. The sample consists of about 150,000 clones, about three quarters of them appearing once. Deletions cut 4 bases from V and 4 bases from J, with 14 bases between. Germline-derived CDR1 and CDR2 are SQVTM and ANQGSEA. The CDR3 is made up of 13 amino acids. The chain couples TRBV29-1 to TRBJ2-7, with a possible D match to TRBD2 (8 bases). Sequencing was done on a sample of PBMCs. The receptor's source is a male donor in good health and CMV-seronegative. CDR3 in amino acids: CSVGDSGSYEQYF. CDR3 bases: TGCAGCGTTGGGGACAGCGGGAGTTACGAGCAGTACTTC.